Each of the 21 T cell receptor beta chains below was sequenced from the same sample in a study of CXCR3-negative and CXCR3-positive naive CD8 T cells. Study-wide findings and caveats: Hydrophobicity was higher for TRB CDR3s found in CXCR3-positive naive cells than in CXCR3-negative naive cells.

Their target antigens are unknown. cDNA libraries for TRB were generated by 5' RACE incorporating UMI labels. TCRdb reprocessed the 5' RACE reads and keeps a single row for each CDR3 protein, giving no DNA. This listing includes about 98,000 distinct CDR3 sequences. The specimen sequenced was naive CXCR3+ CD8+ T cells from blood. The subset was: CD45RO-CCR7+CD27+CD95- naive CD8+ T cells expressing CXCR3 (TNR3+). The receptors here all came from a human donor in good health. Some clones in this sample may be carry-over from other donors' samples.

The gene calls are TRBV28 and TRBJ1-5. Germline-derived CDR1 and CDR2 are MDHEN and SYDVKM. The CDR3 contains 18 residues. The CDR3 region is CASSFSMYSSNSNQPQHF.

The rearrangement joins TRBV20-1 to TRBJ2-5; TCRdb lists TRBD1, though no DNA is available to test this call. The CDR3 totals 14 residues. The germline V gene encodes CDR1 DFQATT and CDR2 SNEGSKA (reference sequence). CDR3 residues: CSACDSWLQETQYF.

V and J are TRBV6-1 and TRBJ1-1; TCRdb's D gene call, TRBD1, goes unchecked for lack of DNA. The CDR3 is made up of 13 amino acids. CDR1 and CDR2 (germline): MNHNS, SASEGT. CDR3 residues: CASSGGMNTEAFF.

The genes are TRBV5-6 and TRBJ2-5; the TRBD1 assignment by TCRdb is unverifiable without DNA. CDR3 size: 13 residues. Germline CDR1 and CDR2: SGHDT and YYEEEE. CDR3 residues: CASSWGPGETQYF.

The chain links TRBV19 to TRBJ2-7; TCRdb calls TRBD1, which cannot be checked without DNA. The CDR3 contains 14 residues. Germline V lookup: CDR1 LNHDA, CDR2 SQIVND (reference sequence). This chain's CDR3 is CASSTRGPPGEQYF.

This chain connects TRBV5-4 to TRBJ2-7; TCRdb gives TRBD1 as the D gene, but with no DNA this cannot be confirmed. Looked up from germline, CDR1 is SGHNT and CDR2 is YYREEE (reference sequence). The CDR3 extends over 14 amino acids. The CDR3 sequence: CASSLAGAFEEQYF.

This chain links TRBV20-1 with TRBJ2-1; without DNA, the TCRdb call of TRBD2 cannot be checked. CDR3 size: 16 residues. Germline V gene lookup returns CDR1 DFQATT and CDR2 SNEGSKA (reference sequence). This chain's CDR3 is CSARRLELAGYNEQFF.

The genes are TRBV7-8 and TRBJ1-1. Germline CDR1 SGHVS, CDR2 FQNEAQ. This CDR3 comprises 14 residues. This chain's CDR3 is CASSLGKGSTEAFF.

The chain is built from TRBV19 and TRBJ2-1. There are 15 residues in the CDR3. Germline CDR1 LNHDA, CDR2 SQIVND (reference sequence). This CDR3 reads CASKVWSASNNEQFF.

This chain connects TRBV20-1 to TRBJ2-5; TCRdb lists TRBD2, though no DNA is available to test this call. Germline assignment: CDR1 DFQATT and CDR2 SNEGSKA (reference sequence). This CDR3 region has 17 residues. CDR3 sequence: CSASDSLGLVTTWTQYF.

CDR3 sequence: CASSLDQKPGYTF. V is TRBV7-9 and J is TRBJ1-2. The germline V gene has CDR1 SEHNR and CDR2 FQNEAQ (reference sequence). The CDR3 consists of 13 residues.

The J gene is TRBJ2-3, the V gene TRBV7-2. This CDR3 is built from 14 residues. The germline CDR1 and CDR2 sequences are SGHTA and FQGNSA. The CDR3 here is CASSSTSSTDTQYF.

The rearrangement links TRBV14 to TRBJ1-5; TCRdb designates TRBD1, a call that cannot be tested without DNA. Germline values: CDR1 SGHDN, CDR2 FVKESK. The CDR3 sequence is 19 residues long. The CDR3 protein is CASSQATGQTLYSNQPQHF.

The rearrangement links TRBV7-8 to TRBJ2-7; the TCRdb D gene call, TRBD1, has no DNA to confirm it. The CDR3 is 16 amino acids. The germline V gene has CDR1 SGHVS and CDR2 FQNEAQ. CDR3 residues: CASSYYPGQGANEQYF. Together with reference TRBV7-8 and TRBJ2-7, the CDR3 gives the full variable domain: GAGVSQSPRYKVAKRGQDVALRCDPISGHVSLFWYQQALGQGPEFLTYFQNEAQLDKSGLPSDRFFAERPEGSVSTLKIQRTQQEDSAVYLCASSYYPGQGANEQYFGPGTRLTVT.

This chain joins TRBV29-1 and TRBJ1-1. Germline V CDR1 and CDR2: SQVTM, ANQGSEA. The CDR3 consists of 12 residues. The CDR3 sequence is CSVEGSNTEAFF.

The chain has TRBV6-5 and TRBJ2-3; as DNA is missing, the TRBD1 call by TCRdb cannot be tested. Germline V CDR1 and CDR2: MNHEY, SVGAGI. This CDR3 spans 16 amino acids. The CDR3 sequence is CASSYSGGSGTDTQYF.

This chain connects TRBV29-1 to TRBJ1-3; TCRdb calls TRBD1, which cannot be checked without DNA. Germline V gene lookup returns CDR1 SQVTM and CDR2 ANQGSEA. The CDR3 runs 14 residues. This CDR3 reads CSVADRPGGNTIYF.

V is TRBV6-5 and J is TRBJ2-1; the TRBD1 assignment by TCRdb is unverifiable without DNA. Germline V gives CDR1 MNHEY, CDR2 SVGAGI. The CDR3 has 13 residues. This CDR3 is CASSPGTSNEQFF.

J is TRBJ2-5 and V is TRBV7-6; without DNA, the TCRdb call of TRBD2 cannot be checked. This CDR3 contains 16 residues. CDR1 and CDR2 from the germline V gene are SGHVS and FNYEAQ. This chain's CDR3 is CASSLTPRDYGETQYF.

This chain joins TRBV27 and TRBJ2-3; TCRdb's D gene call, TRBD1, goes unchecked for lack of DNA. Germline CDR1 reads MNHEY; CDR2 reads SMNVEV (reference sequence). The length of the CDR3 is 16 residues. The CDR3 sequence is CASGEGSGVLSDTQYF.

This rearrangement joins TRBV20-1 to TRBJ2-7. This CDR3 contains 15 residues. Germline lookup yields CDR1 DFQATT and CDR2 SNEGSKA (reference sequence). CDR3 amino acids: CSARVLTSEPYEQYF.